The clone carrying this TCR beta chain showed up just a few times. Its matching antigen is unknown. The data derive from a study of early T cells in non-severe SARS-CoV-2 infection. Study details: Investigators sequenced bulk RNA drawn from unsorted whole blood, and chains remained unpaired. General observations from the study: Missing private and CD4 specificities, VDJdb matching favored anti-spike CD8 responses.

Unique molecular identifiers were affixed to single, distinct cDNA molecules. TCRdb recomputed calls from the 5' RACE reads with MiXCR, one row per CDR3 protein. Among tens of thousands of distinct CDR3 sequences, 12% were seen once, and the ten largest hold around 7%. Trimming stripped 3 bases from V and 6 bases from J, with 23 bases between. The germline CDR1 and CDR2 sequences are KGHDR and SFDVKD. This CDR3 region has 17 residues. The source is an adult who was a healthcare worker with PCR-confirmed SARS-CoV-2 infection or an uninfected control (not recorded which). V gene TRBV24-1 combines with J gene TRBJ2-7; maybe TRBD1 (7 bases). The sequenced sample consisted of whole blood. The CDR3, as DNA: TGTGCCACCAGTGATCGGACAGGCGGGGTCCTTAGGCGCGAGCAGTACTTC. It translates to CATSDRTGGVLRREQYF.